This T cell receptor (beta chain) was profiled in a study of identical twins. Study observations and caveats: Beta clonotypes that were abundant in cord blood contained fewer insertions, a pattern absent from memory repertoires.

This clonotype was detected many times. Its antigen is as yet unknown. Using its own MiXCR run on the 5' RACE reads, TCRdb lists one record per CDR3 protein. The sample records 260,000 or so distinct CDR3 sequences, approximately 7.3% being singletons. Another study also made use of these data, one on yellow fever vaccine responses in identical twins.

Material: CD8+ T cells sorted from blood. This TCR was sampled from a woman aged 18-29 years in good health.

CDR3: CASRGAPAYEQYF. For the CDR3, the DNA is TGTGCCAGCAGAGGAGCTCCGGCCTACGAGCAGTACTTC. J is TRBJ2-7 and V is TRBV2; D gene unclear. The CDR3 is 13 residues long. Germline V gene data show CDR1 as SNHLY and CDR2 as FYNNEI. The V end lost 6 bases, the J end lost 2 bases, and 11 bases lay between the germline ends.